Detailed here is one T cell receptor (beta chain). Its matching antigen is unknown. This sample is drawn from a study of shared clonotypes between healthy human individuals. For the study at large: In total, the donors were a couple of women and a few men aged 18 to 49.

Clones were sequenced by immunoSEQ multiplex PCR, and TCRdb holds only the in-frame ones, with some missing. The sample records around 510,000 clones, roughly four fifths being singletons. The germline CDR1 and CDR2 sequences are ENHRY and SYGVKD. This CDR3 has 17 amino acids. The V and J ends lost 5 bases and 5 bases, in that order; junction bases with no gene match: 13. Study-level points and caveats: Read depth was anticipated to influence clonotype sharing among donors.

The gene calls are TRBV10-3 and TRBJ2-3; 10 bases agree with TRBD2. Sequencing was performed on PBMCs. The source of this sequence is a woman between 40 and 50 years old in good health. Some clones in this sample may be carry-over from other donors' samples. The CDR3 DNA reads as TGTGCCATCAGTAATCAAGCGGGAGGGCCTTTTATAGATACGCAGTATTTT. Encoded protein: CAISNQAGGPFIDTQYF.